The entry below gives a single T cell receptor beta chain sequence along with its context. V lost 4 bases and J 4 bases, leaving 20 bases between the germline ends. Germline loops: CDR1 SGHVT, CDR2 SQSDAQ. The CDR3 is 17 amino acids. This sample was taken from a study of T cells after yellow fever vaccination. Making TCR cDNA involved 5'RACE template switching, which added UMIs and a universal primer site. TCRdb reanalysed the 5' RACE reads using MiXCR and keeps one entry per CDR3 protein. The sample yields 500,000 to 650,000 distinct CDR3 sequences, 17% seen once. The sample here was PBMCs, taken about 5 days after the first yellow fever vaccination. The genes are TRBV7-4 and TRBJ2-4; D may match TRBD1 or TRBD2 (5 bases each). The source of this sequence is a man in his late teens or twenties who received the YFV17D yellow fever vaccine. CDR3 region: CASSWVCRGRNKNIQYF. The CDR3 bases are TGTGCCAGCAGCTGGGTGTGTCGGGGCCGTAATAAAAACATTCAGTACTTC.